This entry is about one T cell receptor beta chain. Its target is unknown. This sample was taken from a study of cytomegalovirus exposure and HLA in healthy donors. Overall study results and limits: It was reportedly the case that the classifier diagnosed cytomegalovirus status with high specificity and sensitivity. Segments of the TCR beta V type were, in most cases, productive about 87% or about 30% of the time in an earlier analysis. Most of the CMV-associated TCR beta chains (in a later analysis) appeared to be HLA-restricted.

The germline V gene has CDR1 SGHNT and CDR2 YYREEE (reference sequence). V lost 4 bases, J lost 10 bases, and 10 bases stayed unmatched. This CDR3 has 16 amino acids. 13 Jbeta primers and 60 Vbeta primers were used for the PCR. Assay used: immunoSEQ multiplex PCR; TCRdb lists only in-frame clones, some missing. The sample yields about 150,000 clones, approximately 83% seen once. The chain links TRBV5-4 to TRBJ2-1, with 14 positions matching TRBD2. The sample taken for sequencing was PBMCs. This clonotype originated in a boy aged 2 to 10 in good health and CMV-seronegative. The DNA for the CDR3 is TGTGCCAGCAGCCCCAGACTAGCGGGAGGGGACCGGGAGCAGTTCTTC. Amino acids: CASSPRLAGGDREQFF.